This entry concerns a single TCR beta chain. The data derive from a study of blood T cell repertoires in COVID-19. At the level of the study: Spain, Italy and the United States supplied samples that represented acute and convalescent COVID-19.

In the authors' methods: Amplification from reference gene primers served as the basis for estimated nucleated cell counts. Clones were sequenced by immunoSEQ multiplex PCR, and TCRdb holds only the in-frame ones, with some missing. The DNA was the basis for D and trimming; V, J and clone size are from that table. This table has around 300,000 clones, roughly 90% appearing once. CDR3 length equals 14 residues. Germline CDR1 and CDR2: MNHEY and SVGEGT. Trimming pared 4 bases from V and 8 bases from J, leaving 12 bases between. The chain uses TRBV6-2 or TRBV6-3 and TRBJ1-6, with a tentative D call TRBD1 (5 bases). The sample consisted of PBMCs or T cells enriched from blood (not recorded which). The receptor was derived from a woman in her forties or fifties who had recovered from COVID-19. CDR3 sequence reads: CASSLGHPDSPLHF. The CDR3 nucleotides read TGTGCCAGCAGTTTAGGACACCCCGATTCACCCCTCCACTTT.